Each of the 17 T cell receptor beta chains below was sequenced from the same sample in a study of blood T cell repertoires in COVID-19. Here immunoSEQ multiplex PCR was the method, and the copy in TCRdb shows in-frame clones only, minus some. The sample lists around 120,000 clones, less than 85% occurring once. The sequencing sample was made of peripheral blood. Source of these receptors: a man aged 65 to 79 with active or convalescent COVID-19.

This clone has only a few counts. V gene TRBV5-1 combines with J gene TRBJ1-1; the D gene is possibly TRBD1 (5 bases). The CDR3 contains 16 residues. Germline V lookup: CDR1 SGHRS, CDR2 YFSETQ. The ends were cut back, 4 bases at V and 1 base at J, with 17 bases in the middle. CDR3 nucleotides: TGCGCCAGCAGCGCGCTCGGCGGGGGAGGGAACACTGAAGCTTTCTTT. Translation gives CASSALGGGGNTEAFF. The full variable domain, its missing parts supplied by reference TRBV5-1 and TRBJ1-1, is KAGVTQTPRYLIKTRGQQVTLSCSPISGHRSVSWYQQTPGQGLQFLFEYFSETQRNKGNFPGRFSGRQFSNSRSEMNVSTLELGDSALYLCASSALGGGGNTEAFFGQGTRLTVV.

The chain uses TRBV5-1 and TRBJ2-7; a weak D match, TRBD1 (5 bases). Germline V lookup: CDR1 SGHRS, CDR2 YFSETQ. V lost 5 bases and J lost 0, with 12 bases in between. The CDR3 extends over 14 amino acids. CDR3: CASSPTDPSYEQYF. The CDR3 DNA follows: TGCGCCAGCAGTCCGACAGATCCCTCCTACGAGCAGTACTTC.

The chain employs TRBV28 and TRBJ2-5, with D perhaps matching TRBD2 (6 bases). This CDR3 contains 13 residues. Germline V gives CDR1 MDHEN, CDR2 SYDVKM. V was clipped by 10 bases and J by 5 bases, with 17 bases between them. The CDR3 here is CATTAGGQETQYF. The CDR3 nucleotides are TGTGCCACCACAGCAGGAGGGCAGGAGACCCAGTACTTC.

This rearrangement joins TRBV14 to TRBJ1-1, with 7 positions matching TRBD1. Looked up from germline, CDR1 is SGHDN and CDR2 is FVKESK. The CDR3 has 17 amino acids. Trimming cost V 0 bases and J 2 bases; bases outside gene matches: 9. CDR3 in amino acids: CASSQEKGTATNTEAFF. Written as DNA, the CDR3 is TGTGCCAGCAGCCAAGAAAAGGGGACAGCTACTAACACTGAAGCTTTCTTT. The whole variable domain, filled in from reference TRBV14 and TRBJ1-1, reads EAGVTQFPSHSVIEKGQTVTLRCDPISGHDNLYWYRRVMGKEIKFLLHFVKESKQDESGMPNNRFLAERTGGTYSTLKVQPAELEDSGVYFCASSQEKGTATNTEAFFGQGTRLTVV.

V is TRBV30 and J is TRBJ2-5, with D possibly TRBD2 on 5 matching bases. The ends were cut back, 4 bases at V and 2 bases at J, with 14 bases in the middle. This CDR3 contains 14 residues. CDR1 GTSNPN and CDR2 SVGIG come from the germline V gene (reference sequence). CDR3 sequence (DNA): TGTGCCTGGACTCGGACTTCCTGGCAAGAGACCCAGTACTTC. Protein product: CAWTRTSWQETQYF.

This chain links TRBV6-6 with TRBJ2-7; 8 bases match TRBD1. Looked up from germline, CDR1 is MNHNY and CDR2 is SVGAGI (reference sequence). This CDR3 is 16 amino acids long. V lost 0 bases, J lost 4 bases, and 8 bases stayed unmatched. CDR3 DNA sequence: TGTGCCAGCAGTTACTCGAGTACAGGGGGTGGATACGAGCAGTACTTC. Amino acid sequence: CASSYSSTGGGYEQYF.

The chain's CDR3 is CASSQAPLVSYNSPLHF. The CDR3 DNA reads TGCGCCAGCAGCCAAGCGCCATTAGTCTCCTATAATTCACCCCTCCACTTT. The chain has TRBV4-1 and TRBJ1-6; D gene unclear. This CDR3 has 17 residues. Trimming took 1 base from V and 0 from J, leaving 10 bases between them. Germline V gives CDR1 MGHRA, CDR2 YSYEKL.

The chain is built from TRBV6-5 and TRBJ1-6, with D perhaps matching TRBD1 (6 bases). The CDR3 totals 13 residues. Germline loops: CDR1 MNHEY, CDR2 SVGAGI. The ends were cut back, 6 bases at V and 7 bases at J, with 10 bases in the middle. CDR3 in amino acids: CASSPRGNSPLHF. CDR3 coding DNA: TGTGCCAGCAGCCCGAGGGGGAATTCACCCCTCCACTTT.

The chain carries TRBV19 and TRBJ1-2, with D possibly TRBD1 on 6 matching bases. V lost 3 bases to trimming and J lost 3 bases, with 14 bases between them. Germline V CDR1 and CDR2: LNHDA, SQIVND (reference sequence). The CDR3 has 15 amino acids. CDR3 sequence (DNA): TGTGCCAGTAGTATCGTTGCAGGGGTGTACTATGGCTACACCTTC. It is translated as CASSIVAGVYYGYTF.

A single count supports this clone. The chain couples TRBV5-1 to TRBJ1-1, with TRBD1 matching 9 bases. Germline CDR1 reads SGHRS; CDR2 reads YFSETQ. This CDR3 has 15 residues. Germline trimming cut 0 bases from V and 6 bases from J; bases unmatched to any gene: 6. CDR3 nucleotides: TGCGCCAGCAGCTTGGATACAGGGGGCGAATCTGAAGCTTTCTTT. Protein: CASSLDTGGESEAFF.

This chain links TRBV30 with TRBJ2-5; 8 nucleotides align to TRBD2. Germline trimming cut 2 bases from V and 3 bases from J; bases unmatched to any gene: 5. The CDR3 spans 14 residues. Germline loops: CDR1 GTSNPN, CDR2 SVGIG (reference sequence). The CDR3 DNA follows: TGTGCCTGGAGTCAAAGCGGGGGAAAAGAGACCCAGTACTTC. Translated, it gives CAWSQSGGKETQYF.

The rearrangement uses TRBV10-3 and TRBJ1-1, with a possible D match to TRBD1 (6 bases). Trimming shortened V by 4 bases and J by 5 bases, and 14 bases separated the two germline ends. The germline V gene has CDR1 ENHRY and CDR2 SYGVKD. CDR3 size: 14 residues. The CDR3 protein is CAISADSATTEAFF. In nucleotides, the CDR3 is TGTGCCATCAGTGCGGACAGTGCAACAACTGAAGCTTTCTTT.

This chain links TRBV19 with TRBJ1-4; D is unclear. This CDR3 is 14 amino acids long. Trimming left V 2 bases short and J 0 bases short, with 4 bases between. Per germline, CDR1 LNHDA and CDR2 SQIVND (reference sequence). CDR3 protein: CASSIQSTNEKLFF. The CDR3, as DNA: TGTGCCAGTAGTATACAATCAACTAATGAAAAACTGTTTTTT.

The genes are TRBV2 and TRBJ1-6, with D maybe TRBD1 (5 bases). V was clipped by 2 bases and J by 7 bases, with 9 bases between them. CDR3 size: 14 residues. Germline CDR1 is SNHLY and CDR2 is FYNNEI. CDR3 sequence reads: CASSELGANSPLHF. Here the CDR3 DNA reads TGTGCCAGCAGTGAATTAGGGGCAAATTCACCCCTCCACTTT.

The gene calls are TRBV5-5 and TRBJ1-2, with D perhaps matching TRBD1 (5 bases). V was pared by 5 bases and J by 4 bases, with 12 bases between. This CDR3 is built from 13 residues. Germline-derived CDR1 and CDR2 are SGHKS and YYEKEE (reference sequence). CDR3 protein: CASSSQGGYGYTF. The DNA of the CDR3 is TGTGCCAGCAGTTCGCAGGGAGGCTATGGCTACACCTTC.

This chain joins TRBV29-1 and TRBJ1-5; 8 bases agree with TRBD1. The CDR3 has 13 residues. Germline CDR1 and CDR2: SQVTM and ANQGSEA. V shed 6 bases, J shed 4 bases, and the junction held 5 bases outside the gene matches. CDR3 DNA: TGCAGCGTCATTTGGACAGGGAATCAGCCCCAGCATTTT. The encoded protein is CSVIWTGNQPQHF.

This rearrangement joins TRBV19 to TRBJ1-1; D gene uncertain. This CDR3 is 14 amino acids long. CDR1 and CDR2 (germline): LNHDA, SQIVND (reference sequence). With 3 bases removed from V and 5 bases from J, the gap between germline ends came to 13 bases. For the CDR3, the DNA is TGTGCCAGTAGTATGGGCCTAAAACGTACTGAAGCTTTCTTT. Amino acid sequence: CASSMGLKRTEAFF. Full variable domain (outside the CDR3, taken from reference TRBV19 and TRBJ1-1): DGGITQSPKYLFRKEGQNVTLSCEQNLNHDAMYWYRQDPGQGLRLIYYSQIVNDFQKGDIAEGYSVSREKKESFPLTVTSAQKNPTAFYLCASSMGLKRTEAFFGQGTRLTVV.